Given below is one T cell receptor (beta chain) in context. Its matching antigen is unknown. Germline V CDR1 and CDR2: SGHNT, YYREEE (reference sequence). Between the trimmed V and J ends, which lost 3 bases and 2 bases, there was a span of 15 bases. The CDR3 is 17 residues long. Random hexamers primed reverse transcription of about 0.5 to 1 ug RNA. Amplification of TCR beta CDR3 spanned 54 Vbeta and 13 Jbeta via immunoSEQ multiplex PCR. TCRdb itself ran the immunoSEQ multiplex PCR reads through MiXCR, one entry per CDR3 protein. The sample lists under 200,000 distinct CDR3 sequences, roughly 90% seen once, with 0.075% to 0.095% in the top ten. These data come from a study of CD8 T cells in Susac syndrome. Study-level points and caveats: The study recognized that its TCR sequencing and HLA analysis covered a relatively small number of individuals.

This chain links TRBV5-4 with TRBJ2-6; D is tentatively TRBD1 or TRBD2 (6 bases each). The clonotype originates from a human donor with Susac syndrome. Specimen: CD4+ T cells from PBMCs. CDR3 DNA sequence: TGTGCCAGCAGCTCCGGGGGCGGGATGGCTGGGGCCAACGTCCTGACTTTC. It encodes CASSSGGGMAGANVLTF.